This T cell receptor beta chain comes out of a study of blood T cell repertoires in COVID-19. Overall study context: Sources were T cells, B-cell-depleted T cells, or PBMCs; the material itself was cDNA or gDNA.

Germline lookup yields CDR1 SQVTM and CDR2 ANQGSEA. This CDR3 contains 11 residues. V was shortened by 4 bases and J by 4 bases, with 6 bases between the two germline ends. Sequencing used immunoSEQ multiplex PCR; TCRdb keeps in-frame clones, though not all of them. The table shows about 430,000 clones, with around 89% occurring only once. The participants were between roughly 18 and 89 years old and came from about two dozen US areas. Two negative PCRs, clearance, or symptom resolution had been documented for recovered Cohort 3 donors. The chain recombines TRBV29-1 with TRBJ2-3, with TRBD2 as a possible D gene (5 bases). Input material: PBMCs or T cells enriched from blood (not recorded which). This receptor was identified in a man aged 25 to 40 who had recovered from COVID-19. The CDR3 DNA reads as TGCAGCGTTGGAGGGTCAGATACGCAGTATTTT. It specifies CSVGGSDTQYF.